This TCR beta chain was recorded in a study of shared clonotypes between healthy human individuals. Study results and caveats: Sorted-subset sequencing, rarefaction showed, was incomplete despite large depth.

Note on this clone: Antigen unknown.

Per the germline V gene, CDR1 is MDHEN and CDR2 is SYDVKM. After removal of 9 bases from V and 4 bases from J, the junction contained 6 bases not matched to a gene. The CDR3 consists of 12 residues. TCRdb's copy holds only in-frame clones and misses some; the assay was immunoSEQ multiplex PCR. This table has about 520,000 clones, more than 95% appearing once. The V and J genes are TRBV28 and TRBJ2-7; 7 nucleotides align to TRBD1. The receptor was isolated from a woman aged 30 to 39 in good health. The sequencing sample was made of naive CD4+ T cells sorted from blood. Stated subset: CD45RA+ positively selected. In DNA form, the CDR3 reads TGTGCCAGGAAGGGACAGCCGTACGAGCAGTACTTC. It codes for CARKGQPYEQYF.